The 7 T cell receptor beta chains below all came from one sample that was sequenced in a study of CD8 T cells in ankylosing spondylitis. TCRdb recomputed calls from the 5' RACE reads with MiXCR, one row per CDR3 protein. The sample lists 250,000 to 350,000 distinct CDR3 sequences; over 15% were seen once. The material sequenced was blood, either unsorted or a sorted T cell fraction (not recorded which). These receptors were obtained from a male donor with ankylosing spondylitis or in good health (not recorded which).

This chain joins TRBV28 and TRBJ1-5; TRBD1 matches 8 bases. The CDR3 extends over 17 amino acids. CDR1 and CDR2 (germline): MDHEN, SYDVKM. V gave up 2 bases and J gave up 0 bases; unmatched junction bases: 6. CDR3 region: CASSLLRTGPSNQPQHF. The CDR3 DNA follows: TGTGCCAGCAGTTTACTCAGGACAGGGCCTAGCAATCAGCCCCAGCATTTT. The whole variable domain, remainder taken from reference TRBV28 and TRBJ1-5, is DVKVTQSSRYLVKRTGEKVFLECVQDMDHENMFWYRQDPGLGLRLIYFSYDVKMKEKGDIPEGYSVSREKKERFSLILESASTNQTSMYLCASSLLRTGPSNQPQHFGDGTRLSIL.

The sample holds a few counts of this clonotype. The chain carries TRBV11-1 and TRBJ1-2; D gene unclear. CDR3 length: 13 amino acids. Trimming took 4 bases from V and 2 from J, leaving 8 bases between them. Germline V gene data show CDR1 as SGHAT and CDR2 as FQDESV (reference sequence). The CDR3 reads CASSSPDNYGYTF. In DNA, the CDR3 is TGTGCCAGCAGCTCGCCCGACAACTATGGCTACACCTTC.

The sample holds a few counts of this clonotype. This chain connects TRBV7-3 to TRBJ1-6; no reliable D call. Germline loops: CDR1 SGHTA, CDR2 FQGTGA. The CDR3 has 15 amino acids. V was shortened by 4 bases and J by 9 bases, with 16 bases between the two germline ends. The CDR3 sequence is CASSSRGGSSSPLHF. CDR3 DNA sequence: TGTGCCAGCAGCTCCCGGGGAGGGTCGAGTTCACCCCTCCACTTT.

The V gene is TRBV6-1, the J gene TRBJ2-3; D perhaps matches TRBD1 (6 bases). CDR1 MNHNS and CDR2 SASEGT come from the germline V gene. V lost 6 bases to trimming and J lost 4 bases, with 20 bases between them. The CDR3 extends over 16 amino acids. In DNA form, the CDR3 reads TGTGCCAGCAGAGGGACGGGGAGTGAGGGGGCAGATACGCAGTATTTT. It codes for CASRGTGSEGADTQYF.

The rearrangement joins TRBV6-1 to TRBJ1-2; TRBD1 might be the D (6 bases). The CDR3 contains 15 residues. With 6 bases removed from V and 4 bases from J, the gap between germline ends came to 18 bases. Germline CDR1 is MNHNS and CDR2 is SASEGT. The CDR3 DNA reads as TGTGCCAGCAGAACATATAGGGGGATTTCCTATGGCTACACCTTC. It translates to CASRTYRGISYGYTF.

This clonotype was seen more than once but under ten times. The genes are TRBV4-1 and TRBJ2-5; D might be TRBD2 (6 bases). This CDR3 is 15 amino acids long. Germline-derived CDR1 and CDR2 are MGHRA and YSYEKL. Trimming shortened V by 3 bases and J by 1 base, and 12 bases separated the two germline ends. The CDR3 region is CASSHAGTGQETQYF. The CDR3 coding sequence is TGCGCCAGCAGCCATGCCGGGACTGGCCAAGAGACCCAGTACTTC.

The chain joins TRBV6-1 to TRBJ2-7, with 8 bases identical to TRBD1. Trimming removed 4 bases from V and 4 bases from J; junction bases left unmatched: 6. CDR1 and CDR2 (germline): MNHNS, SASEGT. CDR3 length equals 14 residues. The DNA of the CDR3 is TGTGCCAGCAGTGTAGGAGACAGGGGTTACGAGCAGTACGTC. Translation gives CASSVGDRGYEQYV.